The clone carrying this T cell receptor (beta chain) was counted many times. Its matching antigen is unknown. This entry comes from a study of human T cells and chemical hapten exposure. Study conclusions and caveats: There was no change with DPC sensitization in TCRs above 1 in 1000 frequency.

Time point described: healthy volunteer bleed at 2 weeks. Whole blood that had not been fractionated was the source of extracted total RNA. In the library, unique molecular identifiers were attached to individual cDNA molecules. Original processing notes: Sample-level TCR yields exhibited a median of around 90,000, with a range of about 20,000 to 690,600. MiXCR, applied by TCRdb to the RACE reads, yields one record per CDR3 protein. TCRdb's processing, not the authors', yielded these V and J calls. The profile shows about 45,000 distinct CDR3 sequences, 4.3% of them singletons. There are 13 residues in the CDR3. From germline, CDR1 is MNHEY and CDR2 SVGEGT. Trimming removed 2 bases at V and 12 bases at J, with 14 bases between.

The specimen sequenced was whole blood. The J gene is TRBJ2-1, the V gene TRBV6-2 or TRBV6-3; D may correspond to TRBD1 or TRBD2 (5 bases each). The receptor was isolated from a female donor in good health. Some clones in this sample may be carry-over from other donors' samples. As DNA, the CDR3 is TGTGCCAGCAGTTACGGGGAGTATGGGGGGCAGTTCTTC. This encodes CASSYGEYGGQFF.